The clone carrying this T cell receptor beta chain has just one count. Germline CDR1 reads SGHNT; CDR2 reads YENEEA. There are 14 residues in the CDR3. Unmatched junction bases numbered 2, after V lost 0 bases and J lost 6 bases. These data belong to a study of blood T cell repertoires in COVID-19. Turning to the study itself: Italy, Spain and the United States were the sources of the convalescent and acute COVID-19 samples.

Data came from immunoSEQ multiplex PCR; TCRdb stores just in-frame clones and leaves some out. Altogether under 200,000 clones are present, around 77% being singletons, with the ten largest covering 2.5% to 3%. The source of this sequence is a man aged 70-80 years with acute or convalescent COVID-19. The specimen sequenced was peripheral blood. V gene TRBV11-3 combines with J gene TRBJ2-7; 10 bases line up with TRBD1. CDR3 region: CASSLDGTGAEQYF. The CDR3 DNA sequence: TGTGCCAGCAGCTTAGATGGGACAGGGGCCGAGCAGTACTTC. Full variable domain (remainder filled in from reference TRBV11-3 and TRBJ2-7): EAGVVQSPRYKIIEKKQPVAFWCNPISGHNTLYWYLQNLGQGPELLIRYENEEAVDDSQLPKDRFSAERLKGVDSTLKIQPAELGDSAVYLCASSLDGTGAEQYFGPGTRLTVT.